The clone carrying this TCR beta chain occurred once. No antigen is known for it. This sample is drawn from a study of early stage breast cancer tumors. About the study: Most invasive tumors, about 80% of the 16, were ER+/PR+/HER2-.

Blood replicates held 0.5 ug DNA, tumor or normal breast roughly 1.5 ug, two each. Repertoires were generated with immunoSEQ multiplex PCR, while TCRdb's copy carries only in-frame clones and drops some. The table has about 58,000 clones, around 80% seen once; the top ten hold approximately 3.6%. Whole-study findings and limits: Tumors had 2.5 to 3-fold higher T cell density and higher clonality than adjacent normal breast tissue. Most shared enriched TCRB sequences were commonly generated ones.

This TCR was recovered from a person aged 30-39 years with breast cancer. The sequencing input was blood.

This CDR3 reads CASSWTGLLETQYF. In DNA, the CDR3 is TGTGCCAGCAGTTGGACTGGGCTCTTAGAGACCCAGTACTTC. The chain has TRBV27 and TRBJ2-5, with a weak D call TRBD2 (5 bases). V dropped 4 bases and J dropped 4 bases, with 13 bases sitting between them. The CDR3 has 14 amino acids. Germline V lookup: CDR1 MNHEY, CDR2 SMNVEV (reference sequence).